Each of the 9 T cell receptor beta chains below was sequenced from the same sample in a study of cytomegalovirus exposure and HLA in healthy donors. Primers: 60 Vbeta forward and 13 Jbeta reverse. Libraries were prepared by immunoSEQ multiplex PCR; TCRdb keeps only in-frame clonotypes and omits some of them. The repertoire holds approximately 220,000 clones, roughly 80% seen once, with about 3% in the top ten. Sequencing was carried out using PBMCs. The receptors stem from a man between 25 and 39 years old in good health and CMV-seronegative.

This chain uses TRBV29-1 with TRBJ2-3; a weak D match, TRBD2 (7 bases). The V end was cut by 3 bases, the J end by 7 bases, with 11 bases between. The CDR3 totals 12 residues. Germline-derived CDR1 and CDR2 are SQVTM and ANQGSEA. The DNA of the CDR3 is TGCAGCGTTGATAGGGGGGGAAATACGCAGTATTTT. It specifies CSVDRGGNTQYF.

The rearrangement links TRBV7-6 to TRBJ2-1; 8 nucleotides align to TRBD2. Trimming at V came to 5 bases and at J to 1 base, leaving 10 bases not matched to a gene. The germline V gene encodes CDR1 SGHVS and CDR2 FNYEAQ. The CDR3 is 17 amino acids. The CDR3 protein is CASSTSRAGVSYNEQFF. CDR3 bases: TGTGCCAGCAGCACCTCACGAGCGGGGGTATCCTACAATGAGCAGTTCTTC.

The chain couples TRBV4-1 to TRBJ2-5, with D possibly TRBD2 on 7 matching bases. Germline CDR1 reads MGHRA; CDR2 reads YSYEKL. Trimming took off 0 bases at V and 1 base at J, with 21 bases between the two ends. CDR3 length: 19 residues. CDR3 protein: CASSQDWGLADRSQETQYF. As DNA, the CDR3 is TGCGCCAGCAGCCAAGATTGGGGGCTAGCGGACCGTTCCCAAGAGACCCAGTACTTC.

V usage is TRBV7-6 and J usage is TRBJ2-5; D might be TRBD2 (5 bases). Germline V CDR1 and CDR2: SGHVS, FNYEAQ. The CDR3 totals 13 residues. V was cut by 3 bases and J by 7 bases, with 12 bases left in between. The CDR3 DNA is TGTGCCAGCAGCTTCCTTGCAAGCGGGACCCAGTACTTC. Its translation is CASSFLASGTQYF.

The chain is built from TRBV19 and TRBJ1-1; D gene ambiguous. Trimming left V 9 bases short and J 4 bases short, with 12 bases between. Germline V gene data show CDR1 as LNHDA and CDR2 as SQIVND (reference sequence). The CDR3 totals 12 residues. The DNA for the CDR3 is TGTGCCAGCTCGGACGGGGTCACTGAAGCTTTCTTT. Its translation is CASSDGVTEAFF.

The rearrangement uses TRBV7-3 and TRBJ2-2, with D tentatively TRBD1 (6 bases). The V gene's germline CDR1 is SGHTA and CDR2 FQGTGA. The CDR3 contains 12 residues. V was trimmed by 10 bases and J by 2 bases, leaving 8 bases between them. The CDR3: CAIQGNTGELFF. The CDR3 nucleotides are TGTGCCATACAGGGAAACACCGGGGAGCTGTTTTTT.

J is TRBJ1-5 and V is TRBV4-1; D is ambiguous. The CDR3 extends over 15 amino acids. Germline assignment: CDR1 MGHRA and CDR2 YSYEKL. Trimming removed 0 bases from V and 9 bases from J, with 15 bases in between. CDR3 in DNA: TGCGCCAGCAGCCAAGAGACTGCATCCCGGCCGCCCCAGCATTTT. It is translated as CASSQETASRPPQHF.

V usage is TRBV6-1 and J usage is TRBJ2-1, with TRBD2 matching 11 bases. Per germline, CDR1 MNHNS and CDR2 SASEGT. CDR3 length equals 17 residues. Trimming removed 2 bases from V and 3 bases from J; junction bases left unmatched: 6. The CDR3 loop is CASSENRLAGSYNEQFF. The CDR3, as DNA: TGTGCCAGCAGTGAAAACAGACTAGCGGGGAGCTACAATGAGCAGTTCTTC.

The V call is TRBV4-2, the J call TRBJ1-1, with D hard to call. The CDR3 is 15 amino acids. Germline V gene sequence: CDR1 LGHNA, CDR2 YNFKEQ. V lost 0 bases, J lost 0 bases, and 8 bases lay in between. The CDR3 bases are TGTGCCAGCAGCCAAGATACACTAATGAACACTGAAGCTTTCTTT. Translation: CASSQDTLMNTEAFF.